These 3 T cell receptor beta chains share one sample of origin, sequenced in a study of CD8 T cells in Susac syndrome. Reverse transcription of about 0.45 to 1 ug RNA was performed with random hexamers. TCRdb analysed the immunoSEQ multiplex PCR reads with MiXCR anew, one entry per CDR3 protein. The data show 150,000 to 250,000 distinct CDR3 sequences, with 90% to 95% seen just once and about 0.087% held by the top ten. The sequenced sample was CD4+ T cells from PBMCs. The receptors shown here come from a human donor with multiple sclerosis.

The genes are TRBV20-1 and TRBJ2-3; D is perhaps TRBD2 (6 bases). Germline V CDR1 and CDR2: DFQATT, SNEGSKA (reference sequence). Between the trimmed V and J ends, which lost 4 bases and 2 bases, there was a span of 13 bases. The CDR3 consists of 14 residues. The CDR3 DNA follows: TGCAGTGCTACTTTGGCGGGGATCACAGATACGCAGTATTTT. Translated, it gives CSATLAGITDTQYF.

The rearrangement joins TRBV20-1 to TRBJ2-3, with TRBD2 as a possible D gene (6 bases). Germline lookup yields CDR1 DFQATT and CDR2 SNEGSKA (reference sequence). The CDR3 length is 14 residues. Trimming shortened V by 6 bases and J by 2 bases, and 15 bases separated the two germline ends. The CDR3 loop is CSAPPGGITDTQYF. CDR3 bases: TGCAGTGCCCCCCCAGGAGGGATCACAGATACGCAGTATTTT.

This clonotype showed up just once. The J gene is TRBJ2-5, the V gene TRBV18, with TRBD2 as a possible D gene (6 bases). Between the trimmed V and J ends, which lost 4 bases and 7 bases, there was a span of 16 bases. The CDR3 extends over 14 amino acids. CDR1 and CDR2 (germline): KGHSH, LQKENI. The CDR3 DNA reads TGTGCCAGCTCACTCGGGACTCCGGAGGGGACCCAGTACTTC. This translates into CASSLGTPEGTQYF.